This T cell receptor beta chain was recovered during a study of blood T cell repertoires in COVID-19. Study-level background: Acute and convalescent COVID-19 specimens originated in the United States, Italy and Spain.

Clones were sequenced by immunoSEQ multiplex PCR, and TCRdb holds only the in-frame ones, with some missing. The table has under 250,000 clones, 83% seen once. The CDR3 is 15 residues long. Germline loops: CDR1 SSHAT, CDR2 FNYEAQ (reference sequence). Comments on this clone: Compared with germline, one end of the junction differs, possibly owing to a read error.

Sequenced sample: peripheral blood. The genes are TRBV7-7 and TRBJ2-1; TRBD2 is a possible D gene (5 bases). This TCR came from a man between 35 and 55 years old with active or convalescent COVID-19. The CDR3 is CASSSRGSEINEQFF. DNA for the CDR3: TGTGCTAGCAGTTCACGTGGGAGCGAAATCAATGAGCAGTTCTTC.